This T cell receptor (beta chain) emerged from a study of shared clonotypes between healthy human individuals. Notes on the study in general: Naive subsets generally had larger estimated richness than memory subsets.

TCRdb's copy holds only in-frame clones and misses some; the assay was immunoSEQ multiplex PCR. The sample lists hundreds of thousands of clones, around four fifths occurring once. About this clone itself: What it binds is not known.

The length of the CDR3 is 16 residues. CDR1 is SGHRS and CDR2 is YFSETQ in the germline V gene. V gave up 0 bases and J gave up 2 bases; unmatched junction bases: 7. The clonotype was recovered from a woman under 40 in good health. This chain uses TRBV5-1 with TRBJ2-5, with 7 bases that match TRBD1. Sequences were obtained from memory CD4+ T cells sorted from blood. Subset given: CD45RA-negative fraction. In DNA form, the CDR3 reads TGCGCCAGCAGCTTGGCGACAGGGATAGGGCAAGAGACCCAGTACTTC. Its translation: CASSLATGIGQETQYF.